The clone carrying this TCR beta chain was seen a handful of times. Its antigen is as yet unknown. The data belong to a study of Tregs in tolerant kidney transplant recipients. Germline V gives CDR1 SNHLY, CDR2 FYNNEI. The CDR3 is made up of 13 amino acids. The J segment lost 9 bases and the V segment lost 8 bases, leaving 7 bases of the junction unmatched. Assay: immunoSEQ multiplex PCR; the TCRdb copy retains only in-frame clones and omits some. The sample has roughly 250,000 clones; roughly 80% are singletons. Unstimulated regulatory T cells (CD4+CD25+CD127-), CD4+CD25- non-regulatory cells, CD4 and CD8 cells were FACS-sorted from thawed PBMCs. Regarding the study as a whole: Expanding Tregs on activated donor B cells appeared to best identify donor-specific TCRbeta clones. No direct test of biological reproducibility was done here.

Material for sequencing was CD4+ T cells from blood. The receptor was derived from a human donor in good health. The chain carries TRBV2 and TRBJ2-1; 10 nucleotides match TRBD2. The DNA of the CDR3 is TGTGCCAGCCAGCGGGAGGGCCGCGGTGAGCAGTTCTTC. This codes for CASQREGRGEQFF.